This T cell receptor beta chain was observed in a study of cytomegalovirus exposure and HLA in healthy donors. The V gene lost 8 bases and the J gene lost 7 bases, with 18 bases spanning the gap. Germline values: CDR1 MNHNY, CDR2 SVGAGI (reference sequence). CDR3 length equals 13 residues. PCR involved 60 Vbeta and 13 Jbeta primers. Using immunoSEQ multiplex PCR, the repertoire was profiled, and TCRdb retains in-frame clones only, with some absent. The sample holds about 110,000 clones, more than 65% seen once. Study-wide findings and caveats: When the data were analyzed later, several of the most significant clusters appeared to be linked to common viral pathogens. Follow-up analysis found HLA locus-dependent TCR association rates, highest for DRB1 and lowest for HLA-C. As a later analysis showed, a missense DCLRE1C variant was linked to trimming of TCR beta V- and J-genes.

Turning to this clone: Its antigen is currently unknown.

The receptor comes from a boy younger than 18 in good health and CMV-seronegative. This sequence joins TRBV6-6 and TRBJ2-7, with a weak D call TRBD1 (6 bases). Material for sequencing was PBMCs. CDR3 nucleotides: TGTGCCAGCCAAAAGACAGGTTCGAGGGAGCAGTACTTC. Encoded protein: CASQKTGSREQYF.